These 24 T cell receptor beta chains came from one sample sequenced in a study of cytomegalovirus exposure and HLA in healthy donors. PCR was performed using 60 Vbeta and 13 Jbeta primers. Profiled with immunoSEQ multiplex PCR; TCRdb holds only in-frame clones, not every one. This sample has approximately 100,000 clones, with approximately 75% found just once. The sample was PBMCs. These receptors all stem from a middle-aged woman in good health and CMV-seronegative.

This clone turned up a few times. It is unclear where the CDR3 begins or ends on the DNA, so no DNA is shown, and the CDR3 is as TCRdb lists it. The V and J genes are TRBV5-6 and TRBJ2-2; TRBD2 was called by the table and not checked on the DNA. CDR1 is SGHDT, CDR2 YYEEEE, per germline. The CDR3 extends over 13 residues, inclusive of both ends. This CDR3 reads CASSLGQPGSCFF.

V gene TRBV5-6 combines with J gene TRBJ2-1; D possibly corresponds to TRBD1 (6 bases). The CDR3 is made up of 15 amino acids. The germline V gene has CDR1 SGHDT and CDR2 YYEEEE. V dropped 0 bases and J dropped 7 bases, with 14 bases sitting between them. CDR3 protein: CASSLETGQGNEQFF. CDR3 DNA sequence: TGTGCCAGCAGCTTGGAGACGGGCCAGGGGAATGAGCAGTTCTTC.

J is TRBJ2-7 and V is TRBV5-5; 7 bases are a match to TRBD1. Germline CDR1 and CDR2: SGHKS and YYEKEE (reference sequence). This CDR3 has 13 residues. Trimming removed 5 bases from V and 3 bases from J; junction bases left unmatched: 5. The DNA for the CDR3 is TGTGCCAGCAGATTGACAGGGAACTACGAGCAGTACTTC. Translating gives CASRLTGNYEQYF.

The J gene is TRBJ2-7, the V gene TRBV29-1; D possibly corresponds to TRBD2 (6 bases). This CDR3 has 12 amino acids. Per the germline V gene, CDR1 is SQVTM and CDR2 is ANQGSEA. V lost 4 bases and J lost 0, with 7 bases in between. The CDR3 DNA sequence: TGCAGCGTTGGGCGGGACTCCTACGAGCAGTACTTC. This codes for CSVGRDSYEQYF.

This chain uses TRBV9 with TRBJ1-5, with D unresolved. Trimming took 1 base from V and 1 from J, leaving 3 bases between them. The CDR3 is 13 residues long. CDR1 is SGDLS, CDR2 YYNGEE, per germline. CDR3: CASSVSSNQPQHF. The DNA for the CDR3 is TGTGCCAGCAGCGTAAGCAGCAATCAGCCCCAGCATTTT.

The chain joins TRBV19 to TRBJ1-1; the match to TRBD1 covers 9 bases. The CDR3 sequence is 14 residues long. From germline, CDR1 is LNHDA and CDR2 SQIVND (reference sequence). J gave up 5 bases and V 6 bases, and 7 bases lay outside the gene matches. The CDR3 region is CASSPQGAGTEAFF. In nucleotides, the CDR3 is TGTGCCAGTAGCCCACAGGGGGCAGGGACTGAAGCTTTCTTT.

The rearrangement joins TRBV7-2 to TRBJ2-7; 10 bases are a match to TRBD2. CDR1 SGHTA and CDR2 FQGNSA come from the germline V gene. V trimming: 5 bases; J trimming: 6 bases; junction bases outside the gene matches: 13. The CDR3 totals 16 residues. In DNA form, the CDR3 reads TGTGCCAGCAGCCAAGGGGCCCTAGCGGGGGCCAGCGAGCAGTACTTC. Translated: CASSQGALAGASEQYF.

This rearrangement joins TRBV19 to TRBJ2-1; 8 bases map to TRBD1. V lost 0 bases to trimming and J lost 7 bases; unmatched junction nucleotides: 5. Germline CDR1 and CDR2: LNHDA and SQIVND (reference sequence). The CDR3 extends over 15 amino acids. Written as DNA, the CDR3 is TGTGCCAGTAGTATAGACAGGGGGCTTGGTAATGAGCAGTTCTTC. It is translated as CASSIDRGLGNEQFF. The full variable domain, rest sourced from reference TRBV19 and TRBJ2-1, is DGGITQSPKYLFRKEGQNVTLSCEQNLNHDAMYWYRQDPGQGLRLIYYSQIVNDFQKGDIAEGYSVSREKKESFPLTVTSAQKNPTAFYLCASSIDRGLGNEQFFGPGTRLTVL.

Remarks on this clone: Germline and junction disagree at one end, which may indicate a read error. The rearrangement joins TRBV7-9 to TRBJ1-2; 10 nucleotides agree with TRBD1. From germline, CDR1 is SEHNR and CDR2 FQNEAQ (reference sequence). The CDR3 contains 14 residues. The CDR3 here is CSSSYGTGAYGYTF. As DNA, the CDR3 is TGTTCCAGCAGCTACGGGACAGGGGCTTATGGCTACACCTTC.

This clone was seen a few times. V is TRBV5-1 and J is TRBJ2-3; 11 nucleotides align to TRBD1. The junction had 5 bases not matched to a gene; V was cut back by 4 bases and J by 4 bases. The CDR3 totals 15 residues. Germline V gene lookup returns CDR1 SGHRS and CDR2 YFSETQ. The CDR3 coding sequence is TGCGCCAGCAGCATAGGACAGGGGGCCCCAGATACGCAGTATTTT. Its protein product is CASSIGQGAPDTQYF.

The rearrangement uses TRBV7-2 and TRBJ2-3; D ambiguous. There are 13 residues in the CDR3. Germline V gives CDR1 SGHTA, CDR2 FQGNSA. V was cut by 1 base and J by 4 bases, with 6 bases left in between. In nucleotides, the CDR3 is TGTGCCAGCAGCTTAGATATGTCAGATACGCAGTATTTT. Translating it yields CASSLDMSDTQYF.

Only a few counts were recorded for this clone. The rearrangement joins TRBV6-6 to TRBJ2-7; maybe TRBD2 (6 bases). From germline, CDR1 is MNHNY and CDR2 SVGAGI (reference sequence). V was pared by 10 bases and J by 1 base, with 23 bases between. The CDR3 loop spans 16 amino acids. DNA of the CDR3: TGTGCCACGGGCGATTCCGGACTACTTATGTCCTACGAGCAGTACTTC. Encoded protein: CATGDSGLLMSYEQYF.

The chain carries TRBV6-1 and TRBJ2-5, with 10 bases identical to TRBD1. The V gene end was trimmed by 5 bases and the J gene end by 7 bases; junction bases not matched to a gene: 4. The CDR3 runs to 13 residues. Germline V gene data show CDR1 as MNHNS and CDR2 as SASEGT. The CDR3 nucleotides are TGTGCCAGCAGTCTGGACAGGGGGGGGACCCAGTACTTC. This encodes CASSLDRGGTQYF.

Points on this clone: Compared with germline, one end of the junction differs, possibly owing to a read error. The rearrangement links TRBV7-9 to TRBJ2-3, with D maybe TRBD1 (5 bases). Looked up from germline, CDR1 is SEHNR and CDR2 is FQNEAQ (reference sequence). The CDR3 is 12 amino acids. CDR3 in amino acids: CSSSSRGDTQYF. CDR3 nucleotide sequence: TGTTCCAGCAGCTCTAGGGGCGATACGCAGTATTTT.

The rearrangement links TRBV6-4 to TRBJ2-3, with TRBD2 as a possible D gene (5 bases). The CDR3 is 16 amino acids. Trimming took off 4 bases at V and 1 base at J, with 15 bases between the two ends. Germline CDR1 is MRHNA and CDR2 is SNTAGT. For the CDR3, the DNA is TGTGCCAGCAGTGTACAACTAGAGACCCGCACAGATACGCAGTATTTT. This translates into CASSVQLETRTDTQYF.

The CDR3, as DNA: TGCGCCAGCAGCCAAGACGGACAGGGCCACGAGCAGTACTTC. It specifies CASSQDGQGHEQYF. The chain joins TRBV4-1 to TRBJ2-7, with 8 bases fitting TRBD1. V gave up 0 bases and J gave up 5 bases; unmatched junction bases: 3. This CDR3 has 14 residues. Germline values: CDR1 MGHRA, CDR2 YSYEKL.

The genes are TRBV5-4 and TRBJ2-5, with TRBD1 matching 7 bases. V gave up 2 bases and J gave up 3 bases; unmatched junction bases: 4. Germline lookup yields CDR1 SGHNT and CDR2 YYREEE (reference sequence). The CDR3 extends over 14 amino acids. The CDR3 nucleotides are TGTGCCAGCAGCTTTGAGGGGGCAGAAGAGACCCAGTACTTC. Translation gives CASSFEGAEETQYF.

A note on this clone: Other nucleotide sequences from this sample produce the same CDR3. The genes are TRBV6-5 and TRBJ2-7, with TRBD1 identical over 8 bases. CDR1 MNHEY and CDR2 SVGAGI come from the germline V gene. The CDR3 is made up of 14 amino acids. J lost 1 base, V lost 2 bases, and 1 base had no gene match. The CDR3 here is CASSYGQGSYEQYF. CDR3 sequence (DNA): TGTGCCAGCAGTTACGGACAGGGTTCCTACGAGCAGTACTTC.

The chain uses TRBV20-1 and TRBJ2-1; no reliable D call. The CDR3 has 10 residues. Trimming stripped 7 bases from V and 8 bases from J, with 9 bases between. Germline V gives CDR1 DFQATT, CDR2 SNEGSKA (reference sequence). The CDR3 DNA reads as TGCAGTGGAGGTATCCATGAGCAGTTCTTC. Its translation is CSGGIHEQFF.

The chain couples TRBV30 to TRBJ2-7; 7 bases fit TRBD2. Germline V lookup: CDR1 GTSNPN, CDR2 SVGIG (reference sequence). The CDR3 runs 13 residues. V shed 1 base, J shed 6 bases, and the junction held 6 bases outside the gene matches. The CDR3 spells CAWSALSGTEQYF. The CDR3 DNA sequence: TGTGCCTGGAGTGCCCTAAGCGGGACCGAGCAGTACTTC. Full variable domain (rest looked up from reference TRBV30 and TRBJ2-7): SQTIHQWPATLVQPVGSPLSLECTVEGTSNPNLYWYRQAAGRGLQLLFYSVGIGQISSEVPQNLSASRPQDRQFILSSKKLLLSDSGFYLCAWSALSGTEQYFGPGTRLTVT.

This clone was observed a single time. CDR3 sequence reads: CASSKLRDTQYF. The CDR3 region has the DNA TGTGCCAGCAGCAAACTACGAGACACGCAGTATTTT. The rearrangement joins TRBV7-8 to TRBJ2-3; D not certain. The CDR3 covers 12 residues. Germline V gene data show CDR1 as SGHVS and CDR2 as FQNEAQ. V shed 5 bases and J shed 9 bases, with 12 bases lying between them.

V gene TRBV14 combines with J gene TRBJ2-1, with D possibly being TRBD2 (5 bases). Trimming took 1 base from V and 7 from J, leaving 14 bases between them. Germline V gives CDR1 SGHDN, CDR2 FVKESK. CDR3 length: 15 residues. For the CDR3, the DNA is TGTGCCAGCAGCCAAGGAATAGCGAGTAATAATGAGCAGTTCTTC. This gives the protein CASSQGIASNNEQFF.

This clone was counted only a few times. This chain joins TRBV4-1 and TRBJ2-7; 7 bases are shared with TRBD1. Germline CDR1 reads MGHRA; CDR2 reads YSYEKL. The CDR3 is 14 residues long. V was clipped by 1 base and J by 9 bases; unmatched bases: 9. The CDR3 protein is CASSQADRASGQYF. CDR3 nucleotide sequence: TGCGCCAGCAGCCAAGCCGACAGGGCCAGTGGGCAGTACTTC.

A note on this clone: Other DNA variants within this sample encode the same CDR3. The chain couples TRBV10-3 to TRBJ2-5; D is ambiguous. The germline gives CDR1 ENHRY, CDR2 SYGVKD. Between the trimmed V and J ends, which lost 4 bases and 5 bases, there was a span of 5 bases. This CDR3 spans 11 amino acids. The CDR3 nucleotides are TGTGCCATCAGTGCTAGTGAGACCCAGTACTTC. Amino acids: CAISASETQYF.